These T cell receptor beta chains were read from a single sample in a study of shared clonotypes between healthy human individuals. Method: immunoSEQ multiplex PCR; TCRdb's copy keeps in-frame clones and lacks some. The sample holds 2 million or so clones; 85% to 95% are singletons and the top ten take around 0.13%. The sample was naive CD4+ T cells sorted from blood. The receptors were sampled from a man younger than 35 in good health. CDR3s include the opening cysteine and the closing phenylalanine or tryptophan. A D gene is named only where the DNA matches it firmly. Clone size is shown for a subset of rows, as once, few, many or a class of expanded clone.

TRBV11-2	TRBD1	TRBJ2-7	-	CASSSYQGAPYEQYF	TGTGCCAGCAGCTCCTATCAGGGGGCCCCCTACGAGCAGTACTTC
TRBV4-1	TRBD2	TRBJ2-1	few	CASSSPTGREGPVNEQFF	TGCGCCAGCAGCTCCCCAACGGGGCGGGAGGGCCCCGTGAATGAGCAGTTCTTC
TRBV5-1	-	TRBJ2-1	-	CASYVSGSYNEQFF	TGCGCCAGCTACGTTTCGGGCTCCTACAATGAGCAGTTCTTC
TRBV6-5	-	TRBJ1-2	-	CASSVDGLYGYTF	TGTGCCAGCAGTGTGGACGGACTCTATGGCTACACCTTC
TRBV9	-	TRBJ1-2	-	CASSTRPDKMWLPNYGYTF	TGTGCCAGCAGCACCCGACCTGACAAGATGTGGTTGCCTAACTATGGCTACACCTTC
TRBV7-8	TRBD2	TRBJ2-1	-	CASSRRQGRVWTSGAYKEQFF	TGTGCCAGCAGCCGAAGACAGGGTCGAGTTTGGACTAGCGGGGCCTACAAGGAGCAGTTCTTC
TRBV28	TRBD1	TRBJ2-2	-	CASRIQGAKTGELFF	TGTGCCAGCAGGATACAGGGGGCGAAGACCGGGGAGCTGTTTTTT
TRBV7-9	-	TRBJ1-4	-	CASSLSEVGNEKLFF	TGTGCCAGCAGCTTATCGGAGGTGGGCAATGAAAAACTGTTTTTT
TRBV29-1	TRBD2	TRBJ2-7	-	CSVVVGLAVYEQYF	TGCAGCGTGGTCGTTGGACTAGCGGTCTACGAGCAGTACTTC
TRBV5-4	-	TRBJ2-5	-	CAAGPGVQETQYF	TGTGCCGCCGGCCCGGGAGTCCAAGAGACCCAGTACTTC
TRBV5-6	-	TRBJ2-5	-	CASSLVGIPETQYF	TGTGCCAGCAGCTTGGTTGGGATACCAGAGACCCAGTACTTC
TRBV6-5	TRBD2	TRBJ2-5	-	CASSGSGRAFGANF	TGTGCCAGCAGCGGCAGCGGGAGGGCCTTCGGGGCCAACTTC
TRBV11-3	-	TRBJ2-5	-	CASSLALTEETQYF	TGTGCCAGCAGCTTAGCCTTAACCGAAGAGACCCAGTACTTC
TRBV27	-	TRBJ1-1	-	CASSLSRFTEAFF	TGTGCCAGCAGTTTATCCAGGTTCACTGAAGCTTTCTTT
TRBV27	-	TRBJ2-7	-	CASASTGSYEQYF	TGTGCCAGCGCCTCTACGGGCTCCTACGAGCAGTACTTC
TRBV28	TRBD2	TRBJ2-1	once	CASTGGYNEQFF	TGTGCCAGCACGGGGGGCTACAATGAGCAGTTCTTC
TRBV2	TRBD2	TRBJ2-1	-	CASVTSGAPSGEQFF	TGTGCCAGTGTGACTAGCGGGGCCCCATCGGGTGAGCAGTTCTTC
TRBV5-1	TRBD1	TRBJ2-7	-	CASSRGQVGYEQYF	TGCGCCAGCAGCCGTGGACAGGTCGGCTACGAGCAGTACTTC
TRBV7-2	-	TRBJ2-7	-	CASSLDGLGDEQYF	TGTGCCAGCAGCTTAGACGGCTTGGGGGACGAGCAGTACTTC
TRBV2	TRBD1	TRBJ2-7	-	CASSVQGECAYEQYF	TGTGCCAGCAGTGTCCAGGGGGAGTGTGCCTACGAGCAGTACTTC
TRBV6-5	-	TRBJ1-1	-	CARFPTQGVRTEAFF	TGTGCCAGATTCCCCACCCAGGGAGTGAGGACTGAAGCTTTCTTT
TRBV6-6	TRBD2	TRBJ2-7	-	CASSGTSGFSYEQYF	TGTGCCAGCAGTGGGACTAGCGGCTTCTCCTACGAGCAGTACTTC
TRBV10-3	-	TRBJ1-5	few	CAISANSNQPQHF	TGTGCCATCAGCGCTAACAGCAATCAGCCCCAGCATTTT
TRBV6-1	-	TRBJ1-6	-	CASRQTVVINSPLHF	TGTGCCAGCAGACAGACAGTCGTTATTAATTCACCCCTCCACTTT
TRBV28	TRBD1	TRBJ1-2	-	CASSSQGADYGYTF	TGTGCCAGCAGTTCACAGGGGGCCGACTATGGCTACACCTTC
TRBV10-3	TRBD2	TRBJ2-5	-	CAINGGLAVETQYF	TGTGCCATCAATGGAGGACTAGCGGTAGAGACCCAGTACTTC
TRBV11-2	TRBD1	TRBJ1-6	-	CASSIPDRGYNSPLHF	TGTGCCAGCAGCATACCGGACAGGGGCTATAATTCACCCCTCCACTTT
TRBV10-3	-	TRBJ2-7	-	CAISESTRLGSSYEQYF	TGTGCCATCAGTGAGTCGACTCGGCTTGGGAGCTCCTACGAGCAGTACTTC
TRBV15	-	TRBJ1-5	once	CATSRDASSGTNNQPQHF	TGTGCCACCAGCAGAGATGCTAGTTCCGGGACAAATAATCAGCCCCAGCATTTT
TRBV6-1	-	TRBJ1-2	-	CASSATGSPGLYGYTF	TGTGCCAGCAGTGCGACAGGATCCCCGGGGCTCTATGGCTACACCTTC
TRBV5-1	-	TRBJ2-5	-	CASSSGGAQETQYF	TGCGCCAGCAGCTCGGGGGGCGCCCAAGAGACCCAGTACTTC
TRBV6-5	-	TRBJ1-2	-	CASSYSLGGSYGYTF	TGTGCCAGCAGTTACTCGTTAGGGGGAAGCTATGGCTACACCTTC